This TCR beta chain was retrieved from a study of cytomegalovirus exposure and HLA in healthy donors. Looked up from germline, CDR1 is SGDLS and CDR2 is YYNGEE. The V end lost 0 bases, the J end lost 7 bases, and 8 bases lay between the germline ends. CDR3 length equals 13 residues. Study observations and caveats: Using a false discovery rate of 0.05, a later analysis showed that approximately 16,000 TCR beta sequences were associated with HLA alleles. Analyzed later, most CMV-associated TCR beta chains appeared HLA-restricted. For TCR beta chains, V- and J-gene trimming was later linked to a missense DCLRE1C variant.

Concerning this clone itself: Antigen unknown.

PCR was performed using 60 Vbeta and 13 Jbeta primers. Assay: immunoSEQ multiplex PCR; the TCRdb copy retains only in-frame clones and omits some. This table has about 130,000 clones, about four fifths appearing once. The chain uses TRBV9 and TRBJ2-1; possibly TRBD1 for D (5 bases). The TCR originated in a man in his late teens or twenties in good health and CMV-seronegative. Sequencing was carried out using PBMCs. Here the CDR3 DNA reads TGTGCCAGCAGCGTAGGGGGCTCGAATGAGCAGTTCTTC. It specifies CASSVGGSNEQFF. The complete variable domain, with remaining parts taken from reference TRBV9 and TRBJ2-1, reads DSGVTQTPKHLITATGQRVTLRCSPRSGDLSVYWYQQSLDQGLQFLIQYYNGEERAKGNILERFSAQQFPDLHSELNLSSLELGDSALYFCASSVGGSNEQFFGPGTRLTVL.